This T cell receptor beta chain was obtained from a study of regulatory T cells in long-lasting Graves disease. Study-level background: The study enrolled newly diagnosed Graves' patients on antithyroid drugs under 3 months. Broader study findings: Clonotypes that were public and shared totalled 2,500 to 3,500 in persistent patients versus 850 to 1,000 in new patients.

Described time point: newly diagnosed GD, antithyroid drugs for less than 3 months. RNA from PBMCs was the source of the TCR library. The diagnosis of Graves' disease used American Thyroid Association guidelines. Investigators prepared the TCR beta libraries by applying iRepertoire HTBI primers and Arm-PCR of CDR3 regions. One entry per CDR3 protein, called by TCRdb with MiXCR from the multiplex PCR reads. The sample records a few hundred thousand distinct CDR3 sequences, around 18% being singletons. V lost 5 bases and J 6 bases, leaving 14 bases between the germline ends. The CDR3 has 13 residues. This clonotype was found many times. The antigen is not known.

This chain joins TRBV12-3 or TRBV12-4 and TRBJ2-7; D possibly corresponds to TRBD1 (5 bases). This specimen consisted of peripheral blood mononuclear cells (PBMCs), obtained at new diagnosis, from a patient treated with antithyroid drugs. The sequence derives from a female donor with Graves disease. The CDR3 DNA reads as TGTGCCAGCAGTCGACAGAAAGGTGGCGAGCAGTACTTC. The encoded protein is CASSRQKGGEQYF.